The rows below give T cell receptor beta chains drawn from one sample of a study of blood T cell repertoires in COVID-19. Profiling relied on immunoSEQ multiplex PCR, and the TCRdb table lists in-frame clones only, not all of them. In the table there are 65,000 to 80,000 clones, under 95% of which are singletons. The sequencing sample was made of peripheral blood. The source is a human donor in a cohort sampled during active COVID-19. CDR3s include the opening cysteine and the closing phenylalanine or tryptophan. The D gene is left open where the match is weak. Some rows have no size entry. The others give once, few or many, or a class for an expanded clone.

TRBJ1-2,TRBD1,NA,TRBV9,TGTGCCAGCAGTCCACAGGGGGAGAACTATGGCTACACCTTC,CASSPQGENYGYTF
TRBJ1-1,NA,NA,TRBV29-1,TGCAGCGTTGAGGTACAGAAGAACACTGAAGCTTTCTTT,CSVEVQKNTEAFF
TRBJ2-6,TRBD1,NA,TRBV19,TGTGCCACCTGCCCGGGACAGGGCTCTGGGGCCAACGTCCTGACTTTC,CATCPGQGSGANVLTF
TRBJ2-1,TRBD2,NA,TRBV7-3,TGTGCCAGCAGCTTAGACGTAGCGGGGCCGGCTGAGCAGTTCTTC,CASSLDVAGPAEQFF
TRBJ1-6,TRBD1,NA,TRBV7-2,TGTGCCAGCAGCGTGGACAGGGTTAATTCACCCCTCCACTTT,CASSVDRVNSPLHF
TRBJ1-2,NA,NA,TRBV7-9,TGTGCCAGCATCCCGGGCCAGGGGATCTATGGCTACACCTTC,CASIPGQGIYGYTF
TRBJ1-2,NA,NA,TRBV11-2,TGTGCCAGCAGCCACACAGGGTCGGCCGGGGACTACACCTTC,CASSHTGSAGDYTF
TRBJ2-3,TRBD2,NA,TRBV7-2,TGTGCCAGCAGCATACTAGCGGGGGGCCGTTGGGGCACAGATACGCAGTATTTT,CASSILAGGRWGTDTQYF
TRBJ1-1,NA,NA,TRBV19,TGTGCCAGTAGTATACGCTCGACACCCCGAGGGACTGAAGCTTTCTTT,CASSIRSTPRGTEAFF
TRBJ1-6,NA,NA,TRBV9,TGTGCCAGCAGCGTGGAGACAGCTAATTCACCCCTCCACTTT,CASSVETANSPLHF
TRBJ2-7,NA,NA,TRBV6-2/TRBV6-3,TGTGCCAGCAGCCTCTCCCGAACATCAACGATCGTCTACGAGCAGTACTTC,CASSLSRTSTIVYEQYF
TRBJ2-3,TRBD1,NA,TRBV10-1,TGCGCCAGCAGTGACCCCGGGACAGGCACAGATACGCAGTATTTT,CASSDPGTGTDTQYF
TRBJ1-5,NA,NA,TRBV4-3,TGCGCCAGCAGCCCTGGGGCAGGGTTCGAGCCCCAGCATTTT,CASSPGAGFEPQHF
TRBJ2-5,TRBD1,NA,TRBV6-5,TGTGCCAGCAGGGGGACAGGGTTCGGGGCCCAGTACTTC,CASRGTGFGAQYF
TRBJ1-4,TRBD1,NA,TRBV5-1,TGCGCCAGCAGCGCAGGGGGAGGCACTAATGAAAAACTGTTTTTT,CASSAGGGTNEKLFF
TRBJ1-2,TRBD1,NA,TRBV29-1,TGCAGCGTAGGGACAGGGTCGAACTGGCGAGACTATGGCTACACCTTC,CSVGTGSNWRDYGYTF
TRBJ2-7,NA,NA,TRBV9,TGTGCCAGCAGCGTACGGGCGGGAACCTCCTACGAGCAGTACTTC,CASSVRAGTSYEQYF
TRBJ2-3,TRBD2,NA,TRBV7-2,TGTGCCAGCGGGACTAGCGCTGCCGGAGATACGCAGTATTTT,CASGTSAAGDTQYF
TRBJ2-3,NA,NA,TRBV3-1/TRBV3-2,TGTGCCAGCAGCCTCCAGCCGGGATCAGATACGCAGTATTTT,CASSLQPGSDTQYF
TRBJ1-3,NA,NA,TRBV5-1,TGCGCCAGGACCGGACAGCGAAACACCATATATTTT,CARTGQRNTIYF
TRBJ2-2,NA,NA,TRBV29-1,TGCAGCGCCGGTGAGACAGCCCTTACCGGGGAGCTGTTTTTT,CSAGETALTGELFF
TRBJ2-7,TRBD2,NA,TRBV7-3,TGTGCCAGCAGCCCGACTAGCGGGTTCCCCTACGAGCAGTACTTC,CASSPTSGFPYEQYF
TRBJ2-1,TRBD2,NA,TRBV4-3,TGCGCCAGCAGCCAAGCCTGGACTAGCGGGGGGAACAATGAGCAGTTCTTC,CASSQAWTSGGNNEQFF
TRBJ2-1,TRBD2,NA,TRBV6-5,TGTGCCAGCAGTTACTCGACTAGCGGGGCTAGGGATGAGCAGTTCTTC,CASSYSTSGARDEQFF
TRBJ2-1,TRBD1,once,TRBV18,TGTGCCAGCTCACCAACCGGGACAGGGGCTGGAAATGAGCAGTTCTTC,CASSPTGTGAGNEQFF
TRBJ1-1,TRBD1,NA,TRBV7-9,TGTGCCAGCAGCCAGGGGACAGGGATCACCACTGAAGCTTTCTTT,CASSQGTGITTEAFF
TRBJ2-5,TRBD1,NA,TRBV25-1,TGTGCCAGCAGTGACCCCCGGGACAGGGACACGGAGACCCAGTACTTC,CASSDPRDRDTETQYF
TRBJ1-4,TRBD1,NA,TRBV19,TGTGCCAGTCGCCGGACAGGGATTGAAAAACTGTTTTTT,CASRRTGIEKLFF
TRBJ2-7,TRBD2,NA,TRBV6-5,TGTGCCAGCAGGAATCTAGCGGGGGACTACGAGCAGTACTTC,CASRNLAGDYEQYF